One and the same sample provided the 9 T cell receptor beta chains below, sequenced in a study of PD-1 blockade in classical Hodgkin lymphoma. The protocol was immunoSEQ multiplex PCR, while the TCRdb copy is restricted to in-frame clones and leaves out a portion. The table records around 25,000 clones, around 83% of them present only once. Time point given: cycle 4 day 1 (C4D1), after 6 weeks of nivolumab. All trial patients relapsed after autologous stem cell transplantation. Thawed PBMCs were the source of CD4+ T cells, purified by magnetic negative selection. The sequencing here drew on CD4+ T cells from blood, taken before the fourth cycle of nivolumab. Receptors originate from a human donor with classical Hodgkin lymphoma.

This clone was observed once. The rearrangement joins TRBV28 to TRBJ1-1; the D is unclear. CDR1 MDHEN and CDR2 SYDVKM come from the germline V gene. Trimming removed 2 bases from V and 0 bases from J, with 7 bases in between. This CDR3 is 14 amino acids long. The DNA for the CDR3 is TGTGCCAGCAGTTTAATTTCAGTGAACACTGAAGCTTTCTTT. Residues: CASSLISVNTEAFF.

The chain couples TRBV5-6 to TRBJ1-2; no definite D call. Trimming shortened V by 2 bases and J by 0 bases, and 11 bases separated the two germline ends. Germline-derived CDR1 and CDR2 are SGHDT and YYEEEE. This CDR3 has 15 residues. CDR3 amino acids: CASSFSPAANYGYTF. The CDR3 bases are TGTGCCAGCAGCTTCTCGCCGGCAGCTAACTATGGCTACACCTTC.

V gene TRBV28 combines with J gene TRBJ2-7, with 10 bases that match TRBD1. This CDR3 is built from 14 residues. Germline lookup yields CDR1 MDHEN and CDR2 SYDVKM. The junction had 5 bases not matched to a gene; V was cut back by 3 bases and J by 6 bases. The CDR3 loop reads CASSFGTGVAEQYF. CDR3 DNA sequence: TGTGCCAGCAGTTTCGGGACAGGGGTCGCCGAGCAGTACTTC.

V gene TRBV7-2 combines with J gene TRBJ1-5; TRBD1 matches 7 bases. Per germline, CDR1 SGHTA and CDR2 FQGNSA. The CDR3 is made up of 13 amino acids. V lost 5 bases, J lost 5 bases, and 3 bases stayed unmatched. The CDR3 DNA is TGTGCCAGCAGCCCGACAGGGTATCAGCCCCAGCATTTT. It translates to CASSPTGYQPQHF.

This chain links TRBV10-3 with TRBJ1-2, with TRBD1 matching 11 bases. This CDR3 region has 13 residues. Germline V CDR1 and CDR2: ENHRY, SYGVKD. The junction had 5 bases not matched to a gene; V was cut back by 7 bases and J by 7 bases. The CDR3 reads CAIKGQGAFGYTF. The CDR3 DNA is TGTGCCATCAAAGGACAGGGGGCTTTTGGCTACACCTTC.

This rearrangement joins TRBV5-4 to TRBJ1-1; 9 bases are a match to TRBD1. The CDR3 has 13 residues. V lost 4 bases and J lost 11; bases outside the gene matches: 9. Germline V lookup: CDR1 SGHNT, CDR2 YYREEE (reference sequence). CDR3 nucleotides: TGTGCCAGCAGCCCGGGACAGGGAGGGTTGGCTTTCTTT. This encodes CASSPGQGGLAFF.

The count of this clone is one. The V gene is TRBV2, the J gene TRBJ1-2; D is uncertain. From germline, CDR1 is SNHLY and CDR2 FYNNEI. V lost 5 bases, J lost 8 bases, and 9 bases lay in between. This CDR3 region has 11 residues. The CDR3 sequence: CASSTSGGYTF. The DNA of the CDR3 is TGTGCCAGCAGTACGAGCGGAGGCTACACCTTC.

The chain links TRBV18 to TRBJ2-3; unclear D gene. Trimming removed 3 bases from V and 6 bases from J, with 10 bases in between. CDR1 and CDR2 (germline): KGHSH, LQKENI. This CDR3 comprises 13 residues. CDR3 in amino acids: CASSPTSVDTQYF. As DNA, the CDR3 is TGTGCCAGCTCACCGACAAGTGTTGATACGCAGTATTTT.

This clone was seen more than once but under ten times. V and J are TRBV10-1 and TRBJ2-2; 11 bases align to TRBD2. Per the germline V gene, CDR1 is WNHNN and CDR2 is SYGVQD (reference sequence). The junction had 8 bases not matched to a gene; V was cut back by 2 bases and J by 12 bases. The CDR3 runs 15 residues. In DNA, the CDR3 is TGCGCCAGCAGTGAGGCATCTAGCGGGAGGACGAAGCTGTTTTTT. As protein: CASSEASSGRTKLFF.